A single sample is the source of the 32 T cell receptor beta chains below, sequenced in a study of T cells in Graves' hyperthyroidism and ophthalmopathy. Amplification of TCR beta CDR3 regions was performed using RNA transcripts as template. HTBI primers were used for first-round RT-PCR of the TCR CDR3. MiXCR was run by TCRdb on the multiplex PCR reads, yielding one entry per CDR3 protein. The table has approximately 490,000 distinct CDR3 sequences, approximately 23% seen once; the top ten hold under 55%. Sequencing was carried out using blood. The receptors were gathered from a woman between 70 and 85 years old with Graves' ophthalmopathy.

The table lists this clonotype with many counts. This sequence joins TRBV28 and TRBJ1-2, with D tentatively TRBD1 (6 bases). The germline V gene encodes CDR1 MDHEN and CDR2 SYDVKM. The CDR3 has 14 amino acids. Trimming shortened V by 1 base and J by 8 bases, and 14 bases separated the two germline ends. CDR3 nucleotides: TGTGCCAGCAGTTTATCCCAGGGGACGGGAGGCTACACCTTC. Its protein is CASSLSQGTGGYTF.

In its sample, this clonotype was seen a few times. The chain links TRBV30 to TRBJ2-7, with D maybe TRBD2 (5 bases). Per germline, CDR1 GTSNPN and CDR2 SVGIG (reference sequence). The length of the CDR3 is 13 residues. Here the CDR3 DNA reads TGTGCACTTAAACGAGCGGCAGGCTACGAGCAGTACTTC. This encodes CALKRAAGYEQYF.

This chain joins TRBV28 and TRBJ1-5; D might be TRBD1 (5 bases). The ends were cut back, 7 bases at V and 7 bases at J, with 17 bases in the middle. CDR1 and CDR2 (germline): MDHEN, SYDVKM. This CDR3 spans 14 amino acids. The CDR3 nucleotides read TGTGCCAGCAAGCTGGGGGGGTTAGAGCAGCCCCAGCATTTT. This translates into CASKLGGLEQPQHF.

In this sample, this clonotype turned up a few times. The V call is TRBV4-1, the J call TRBJ2-1; D is uncertain. Germline V CDR1 and CDR2: MGHRA, YSYEKL. The V end was cut by 0 bases, the J end by 10 bases, with 16 bases between. The CDR3 is made up of 15 amino acids. CDR3 loop: CASSQDGGVAGEQFF. As DNA, the CDR3 is TGCGCCAGCAGCCAAGATGGTGGGGTAGCCGGGGAGCAGTTCTTC.

This clonotype was detected only a few times. The chain has TRBV5-1 and TRBJ2-2; a weak D match, TRBD2 (5 bases). This CDR3 contains 16 residues. Trimming removed 4 bases at V and 0 bases at J, with 13 bases between. The germline V gene encodes CDR1 SGHRS and CDR2 YFSETQ. DNA for the CDR3: TGCGCCAGCAGCGCGACTACACTATCGAACACCGGGGAGCTGTTTTTT. It specifies CASSATTLSNTGELFF.

The chain combines TRBV27 with TRBJ2-7; TRBD2 matches at 9 bases. This CDR3 is built from 15 residues. The J segment lost 5 bases and the V segment lost 4 bases, leaving 9 bases of the junction unmatched. CDR1 and CDR2 from the germline V gene are MNHEY and SMNVEV (reference sequence). The CDR3 DNA follows: TGTGCCAGCAGTTCTATTAGCGGGAGTGTGAACGAGCAGTACTTC. Translation: CASSSISGSVNEQYF.

The chain recombines TRBV2 with TRBJ1-2, with D perhaps matching TRBD1 (6 bases). CDR1 SNHLY and CDR2 FYNNEI come from the germline V gene. This CDR3 contains 16 residues. The V gene lost 6 bases and the J gene lost 1 base, with 18 bases spanning the gap. The CDR3 DNA follows: TGTGCCAGCAGGCCCAGCGGGGGGCGCGGTAACTATGGCTACACCTTC. Its translation is CASRPSGGRGNYGYTF.

In this sample, this clonotype turned up a few times. The chain links TRBV13 to TRBJ2-7, with 8 bases fitting TRBD2. The CDR3 loop spans 13 amino acids. The junction had 2 bases not matched to a gene; V was cut back by 5 bases and J by 2 bases. Germline V CDR1 and CDR2: PRHDT, FYEKMQ (reference sequence). The CDR3 DNA reads as TGTGCCAGCAGCGTGCGGGGGGCCTACGAGCAGTACTTC. Its translation: CASSVRGAYEQYF.

This clonotype appeared a few times. The J gene is TRBJ2-5, the V gene TRBV29-1; TRBD2 is a possible D gene (6 bases). The CDR3 is made up of 12 amino acids. V shed 0 bases and J shed 13 bases, with 15 bases lying between them. Germline CDR1 is SQVTM and CDR2 is ANQGSEA. Here the CDR3 reads CSVEEVGTPLYF. CDR3 in DNA: TGCAGCGTTGAAGAAGTCGGGACTCCCTTGTACTTC.

The table lists this clonotype with a few counts. This chain connects TRBV7-9 to TRBJ2-1; 12 positions agree with TRBD1. V lost 5 bases to trimming and J lost 10 bases; unmatched junction nucleotides: 12. There are 16 residues in the CDR3. CDR1 and CDR2 from the germline V gene are SEHNR and FQNEAQ (reference sequence). DNA for the CDR3: TGTGCCAGCAGCCCTTACTCGGGACAGGGGGCTCCCGAGCAGTTCTTC. It encodes CASSPYSGQGAPEQFF.

This clonotype showed up just a few times. This sequence joins TRBV9 and TRBJ2-7, with 10 bases that match TRBD2. Trimming removed 0 bases from V and 7 bases from J; junction bases left unmatched: 10. CDR1 is SGDLS, CDR2 YYNGEE, per germline. This CDR3 is 16 amino acids long. This CDR3 reads CASSVGLAGAPGEQYF. DNA of the CDR3: TGTGCCAGCAGCGTAGGCCTAGCGGGAGCCCCTGGGGAGCAGTACTTC.

The V gene is TRBV3-1, the J gene TRBJ2-1; D is undetermined. The CDR3 has 11 amino acids. V was clipped by 2 bases and J by 11 bases, with 7 bases between them. The germline V gene encodes CDR1 LGHDT and CDR2 YNNKEL (reference sequence). CDR3 region: CASSQFNQQFF. DNA for the CDR3: TGTGCCAGCAGCCAATTTAACCAGCAGTTCTTC.

This clonotype has only a few counts. The chain employs TRBV30 and TRBJ2-1; 7 nucleotides match TRBD2. Germline values: CDR1 GTSNPN, CDR2 SVGIG (reference sequence). V dropped 0 bases and J dropped 0; count of bases not matched to a gene: 14. The CDR3 is made up of 19 amino acids. The CDR3 nucleotides read TGTGCCTGGAGTGTACCTCTGATCGGCGGCGGGAGCTCCTACAATGAGCAGTTCTTC. It encodes CAWSVPLIGGGSSYNEQFF.

This clonotype was seen a handful of times. The chain carries TRBV7-2 and TRBJ2-1; D is ambiguous. Germline CDR1 reads SGHTA; CDR2 reads FQGNSA. CDR3 length equals 15 residues. V was pared by 2 bases and J by 0 bases, with 8 bases between. CDR3 nucleotides: TGTGCCAGCAGCTTATCAGCGCCCTCCTACAATGAGCAGTTCTTC. The encoded protein is CASSLSAPSYNEQFF. The variable domain in full, completed from reference TRBV7-2 and TRBJ2-1, reads GAGVSQSPSNKVTEKGKDVELRCDPISGHTALYWYRQSLGQGLEFLIYFQGNSAPDKSGLPSDRFSAERTGGSVSTLTIQRTQQEDSAVYLCASSLSAPSYNEQFFGPGTRLTVL.

As regards this clonotype: With a much larger clone just one base away, this may be a read error. No conserved phenylalanine or tryptophan ends this CDR3, so it is likely a read error. The chain carries TRBV7-2 and TRBJ2-7, with TRBD1 as a possible D gene (5 bases). Germline CDR1 and CDR2: SGHTA and FQGNSA. The V end was cut by 5 bases, the J end by 3 bases, with 11 bases between. This CDR3 region has 13 residues. The CDR3 sequence is CASSPADIYEQYL. The CDR3 nucleotides are TGTGCCAGCAGCCCCGCGGACATCTACGAGCAGTACCTC.

This clonotype was recorded a few times. The chain combines TRBV11-3 with TRBJ2-3; maybe TRBD1 (6 bases). This CDR3 has 18 amino acids. V was cut by 0 bases and J by 3 bases, with 19 bases left in between. In germline, CDR1 is SGHNT, CDR2 YENEEA. CDR3 nucleotide sequence: TGTGCCAGCAGCTTAGATCCACTATTGCCCCAGGGGACAGATACGCAGTATTTT. This translates into CASSLDPLLPQGTDTQYF.

Only a few counts were recorded for this clonotype. This chain uses TRBV19 with TRBJ2-1, with D possibly TRBD2 on 6 matching bases. Germline assignment: CDR1 LNHDA and CDR2 SQIVND (reference sequence). Trimming stripped 3 bases from V and 0 bases from J, with 9 bases between. The CDR3 runs to 15 residues. The CDR3 coding sequence is TGTGCCAGTAGTATGGCGGGGAGCTCCTACAATGAGCAGTTCTTC. Its translation: CASSMAGSSYNEQFF.

This chain joins TRBV30 and TRBJ2-1, with no clear D. Trimming shortened V by 2 bases and J by 3 bases, and 2 bases separated the two germline ends. The germline CDR1 and CDR2 sequences are GTSNPN and SVGIG (reference sequence). The CDR3 totals 11 residues. The CDR3 region is CAWSLYNEQFF. The CDR3 nucleotides are TGTGCCTGGAGTCTCTACAATGAGCAGTTCTTC.

This clonotype was seen many times. This chain uses TRBV28 with TRBJ2-1, with 16 nucleotides matching TRBD2. V shed 6 bases and J 9 bases; nucleotides not matched to a gene: 11. The germline V gene encodes CDR1 MDHEN and CDR2 SYDVKM. This CDR3 is built from 17 residues. The CDR3 reads CASRNAGTSGRGGEQFF. The CDR3 region has the DNA TGTGCCAGCAGGAACGCCGGGACTAGCGGGAGGGGAGGTGAGCAGTTCTTC.

The chain combines TRBV6-1 with TRBJ1-1; 7 bases map to TRBD1. The germline gives CDR1 MNHNS, CDR2 SASEGT. CDR3 size: 13 residues. V was clipped by 5 bases and J by 10 bases; unmatched bases: 10. CDR3 protein: CASSLTGAGRAFF. CDR3 nucleotides: TGTGCCAGCAGTTTAACAGGGGCTGGAAGAGCTTTCTTT.

This clonotype was counted ten times or more. This chain connects TRBV27 to TRBJ2-3; D is possibly TRBD1 (5 bases). The CDR3 covers 16 residues. Germline V gives CDR1 MNHEY, CDR2 SMNVEV (reference sequence). Trimming took off 2 bases at V and 2 bases at J, with 14 bases between the two ends. The CDR3 is CASSLLYSTDTDTQYF. CDR3 bases: TGTGCCAGCAGTTTACTCTACTCGACAGACACAGATACGCAGTATTTT.

About this clonotype: A much larger clone lies one base from this, so it may be a read error. This chain joins TRBV11-2 and TRBJ2-7; no clear D. This CDR3 spans 12 amino acids. Germline lookup yields CDR1 SGHAT and CDR2 FQNNGV. Trimming removed 5 bases from V and 7 bases from J, with 12 bases in between. DNA of the CDR3: TGTGCCAGCAGCGAAACCTACAATGAGCAGTACTTC. Its translation is CASSETYNEQYF. The complete variable domain, with remaining parts taken from reference TRBV11-2 and TRBJ2-7, reads EAGVAQSPRYKIIEKRQSVAFWCNPISGHATLYWYQQILGQGPKLLIQFQNNGVVDDSQLPKDRFSAERLKGVDSTLKIQPAKLEDSAVYLCASSETYNEQYFGPGTRLTVT.

This clonotype showed up just a few times. V usage is TRBV20-1 and J usage is TRBJ2-7, with D tentatively TRBD2 (6 bases). V lost 0 bases, J lost 7 bases, and 16 bases lay in between. The germline V gene has CDR1 DFQATT and CDR2 SNEGSKA (reference sequence). The CDR3 has 14 amino acids. The chain's CDR3 is CSARDGTHLGEQYF. CDR3 nucleotides: TGCAGTGCTAGAGATGGGACTCATTTGGGAGAGCAGTACTTC.

This clonotype was observed many times. The rearrangement joins TRBV11-2 to TRBJ2-7, with 7 bases that match TRBD2. V shed 3 bases, J shed 2 bases, and the junction held 4 bases outside the gene matches. Germline V gene lookup returns CDR1 SGHAT and CDR2 FQNNGV. This CDR3 comprises 14 residues. The CDR3 bases are TGTGCCAGCAGCTTTGGACTAGAGACCTACGAGCAGTACTTC. Protein product: CASSFGLETYEQYF.

This clonotype was seen a handful of times. V gene TRBV6-1 combines with J gene TRBJ2-4, with TRBD2 matching over 7 bases. Germline lookup yields CDR1 MNHNS and CDR2 SASEGT. With 3 bases clipped from V and 6 bases from J, the junction kept 2 bases outside the gene matches. The CDR3 runs 13 residues. The CDR3 sequence is CASSDGGGNIQYF. Written as DNA, the CDR3 is TGTGCCAGCAGTGACGGCGGGGGAAACATTCAGTACTTC.

V and J are TRBV19 and TRBJ2-7, with D perhaps being TRBD1 or TRBD2 (5 bases each). The germline V gene encodes CDR1 LNHDA and CDR2 SQIVND (reference sequence). Trimming took off 1 base at V and 8 bases at J, with 6 bases between the two ends. The CDR3 covers 11 residues. The CDR3, as DNA: TGTGCCAGTAGTATAGGGGGACAGCAGTACTTC. Its protein product is CASSIGGQQYF.

This clonotype occurred many times. The chain joins TRBV10-3 to TRBJ1-4; 7 positions agree with TRBD1. The CDR3 has 14 amino acids. Germline V gene sequence: CDR1 ENHRY, CDR2 SYGVKD. V shed 8 bases, J shed 5 bases, and the junction held 8 bases outside the gene matches. The CDR3 DNA is TGTGCCATCCAACCGGGAGGGGGCAATGAAAAACTGTTTTTT. This sequence encodes CAIQPGGGNEKLFF.

The sample holds many counts of this clonotype. The chain couples TRBV7-2 to TRBJ2-5; 9 nucleotides agree with TRBD2. J gave up 5 bases and V 5 bases, and 12 bases lay outside the gene matches. The length of the CDR3 is 16 residues. CDR1 and CDR2 (germline): SGHTA, FQGNSA. The DNA of the CDR3 is TGTGCCAGCAGCCCCAAGACCCCTACTAGCGGGGAGACCCAGTACTTC. Protein sequence: CASSPKTPTSGETQYF.

V is TRBV10-3 and J is TRBJ2-7, with D tentatively TRBD1 (6 bases). This CDR3 contains 13 residues. Germline values: CDR1 ENHRY, CDR2 SYGVKD. V lost 4 bases and J lost 3, with 10 bases in between. CDR3: CAISVRQDYEQYF. CDR3 coding DNA: TGTGCCATCAGTGTCCGACAGGACTACGAGCAGTACTTC.

CDR3 sequence (DNA): TGTGCCAGCAGTGACTCGGCTAGCGCCCCCACAGATACGCAGTATTTT. Encoded protein: CASSDSASAPTDTQYF. The V and J genes are TRBV6-4 and TRBJ2-3; perhaps TRBD2 as D (6 bases). The germline V gene encodes CDR1 MRHNA and CDR2 SNTAGT. The CDR3 has 16 residues. Trimming took off 0 bases at V and 2 bases at J, with 12 bases between the two ends.

The chain joins TRBV5-5 to TRBJ2-7; 8 bases are shared with TRBD2. This CDR3 has 15 residues. Germline loops: CDR1 SGHKS, CDR2 YYEKEE (reference sequence). V shed 1 base and J 3 bases; nucleotides not matched to a gene: 6. The CDR3 spells CASSLTGLGSYEQYF. As DNA, the CDR3 is TGTGCCAGCAGCTTGACGGGACTAGGAAGCTACGAGCAGTACTTC.

The J gene is TRBJ1-4, the V gene TRBV7-2; D uncertain. Deletions cut 1 base from V and 0 bases from J, with 12 bases between. The germline V gene encodes CDR1 SGHTA and CDR2 FQGNSA. This CDR3 has 17 residues. In nucleotides, the CDR3 is TGTGCCAGCAGCTTAGTAAGGGCAGGCGCAACTAATGAAAAACTGTTTTTT. It yields the protein CASSLVRAGATNEKLFF.